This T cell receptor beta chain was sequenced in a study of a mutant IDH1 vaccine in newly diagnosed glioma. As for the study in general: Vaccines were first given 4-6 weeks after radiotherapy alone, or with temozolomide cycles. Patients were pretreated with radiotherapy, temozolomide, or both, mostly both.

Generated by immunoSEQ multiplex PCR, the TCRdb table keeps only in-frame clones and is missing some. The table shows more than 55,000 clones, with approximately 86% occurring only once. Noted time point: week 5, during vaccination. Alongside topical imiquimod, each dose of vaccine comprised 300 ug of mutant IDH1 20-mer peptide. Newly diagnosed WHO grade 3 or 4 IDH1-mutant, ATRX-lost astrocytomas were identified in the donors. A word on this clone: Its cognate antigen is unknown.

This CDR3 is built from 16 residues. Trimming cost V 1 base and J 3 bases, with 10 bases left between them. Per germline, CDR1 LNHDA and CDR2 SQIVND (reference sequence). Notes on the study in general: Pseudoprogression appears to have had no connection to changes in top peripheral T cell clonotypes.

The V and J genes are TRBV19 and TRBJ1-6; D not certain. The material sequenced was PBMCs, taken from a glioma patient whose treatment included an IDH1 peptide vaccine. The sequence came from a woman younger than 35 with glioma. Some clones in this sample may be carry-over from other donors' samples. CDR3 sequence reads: CASSIAPGSYNSPLHF. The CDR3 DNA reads TGTGCCAGTAGTATAGCGCCGGGAAGCTATAATTCACCCCTCCACTTT.